The entry below gives a single T cell receptor beta chain sequence along with its context. This entry comes from a study of T cell changes during pregnancy in multiple sclerosis. Assay: immunoSEQ multiplex PCR; the TCRdb copy retains only in-frame clones and omits some. The sample has fewer than 70,000 clones, roughly 89% seen once. This CDR3 region has 17 residues. The trim removed 0 bases at V and 4 bases at J, leaving 12 bases unmatched. The V gene's germline CDR1 is SGDLS and CDR2 YYNGEE. This chain links TRBV9 with TRBJ2-5; TRBD2 matches at 7 bases. The sample here was peripheral blood, taken in the second trimester of pregnancy. This receptor was taken from a female donor with multiple sclerosis, enrolled in a pregnancy study. The CDR3 DNA reads as TGTGCCAGCAGCGTAGGCGGGGGTATGGCGGGCACAGAGACCCAGTACTTC. As protein: CASSVGGGMAGTETQYF. Using reference TRBV9 and TRBJ2-5 for the parts outside the CDR3, the full variable domain is DSGVTQTPKHLITATGQRVTLRCSPRSGDLSVYWYQQSLDQGLQFLIQYYNGEERAKGNILERFSAQQFPDLHSELNLSSLELGDSALYFCASSVGGGMAGTETQYFGPGTRLLVL.